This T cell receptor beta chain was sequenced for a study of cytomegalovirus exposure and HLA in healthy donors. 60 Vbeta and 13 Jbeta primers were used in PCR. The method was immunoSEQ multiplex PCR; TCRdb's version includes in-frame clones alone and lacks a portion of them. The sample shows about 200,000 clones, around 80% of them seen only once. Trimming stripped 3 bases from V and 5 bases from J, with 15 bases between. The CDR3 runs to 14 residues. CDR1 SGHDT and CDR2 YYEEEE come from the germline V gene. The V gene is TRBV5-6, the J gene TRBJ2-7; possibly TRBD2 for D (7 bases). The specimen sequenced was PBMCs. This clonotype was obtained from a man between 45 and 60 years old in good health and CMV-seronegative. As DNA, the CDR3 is TGTGCCAGCAGCTGGGGGCGGGGGCAGGACGAGCAGTACTTC. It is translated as CASSWGRGQDEQYF.